One sample yielded the 18 T cell receptor beta chains listed below, sequenced in a study of blood T cells in healthy people across ages. A second roughly 6 to 12 cycle PCR used barcoded and J-beta primers. TCRdb passed the 5' RACE reads through MiXCR, listing each CDR3 protein once. The sample shows hundreds of thousands of distinct CDR3 sequences, 49% of them seen only once. Sequenced material: blood. The origin of the receptors is a woman aged 55-69 years in good health.

The genes are TRBV7-8 and TRBJ1-5; D is unresolved. The CDR3 totals 15 residues. The V gene's germline CDR1 is SGHVS and CDR2 FQNEAQ. Trimming cost V 1 base and J 0 bases, with 7 bases left between them. The CDR3 DNA sequence: TGTGCCAGCAGCTTAGGGGAAGTTAGCAATCAGCCCCAGCATTTT. The encoded protein is CASSLGEVSNQPQHF.

This clonotype was observed a handful of times. This rearrangement joins TRBV12-3 or TRBV12-4 to TRBJ1-2; the D is unclear. The CDR3 is 14 residues long. V dropped 5 bases and J dropped 0 bases, with 10 bases sitting between them. The DNA for the CDR3 is TGTGCCAGCAGTCGCCAAGGATCTAACTATGGCTACACCTTC. Protein: CASSRQGSNYGYTF.

The chain couples TRBV28 to TRBJ2-1; 9 nucleotides match TRBD2. V shed 5 bases, J shed 9 bases, and the junction held 17 bases outside the gene matches. This CDR3 has 17 residues. Germline V gene data show CDR1 as MDHEN and CDR2 as SYDVKM. The CDR3 region has the DNA TGTGCCAGCAGTCCGCCCGGGGCAAGCGGGAGGCCGGGTGAGCAGTTCTTC. It specifies CASSPPGASGRPGEQFF.

The V gene is TRBV10-3, the J gene TRBJ1-2; D unresolved. Trimming took off 3 bases at V and 5 bases at J, with 16 bases between the two ends. Germline CDR1 reads ENHRY; CDR2 reads SYGVKD. The CDR3 contains 15 residues. The CDR3 loop reads CAISDEAAREYGYTF. CDR3 nucleotide sequence: TGTGCCATCAGTGATGAGGCCGCGAGGGAGTATGGCTACACCTTC.

Only a few counts were recorded for this clonotype. The rearrangement links TRBV6-6 to TRBJ2-3, with D unclear. V lost 0 bases to trimming and J lost 5 bases, with 18 bases between them. The CDR3 has 17 residues. In germline, CDR1 is MNHNY, CDR2 SVGAGI (reference sequence). CDR3 region: CASSYSQMEITVDTQYF. DNA for the CDR3: TGTGCCAGCAGTTACTCGCAAATGGAGATCACAGTAGATACGCAGTATTTT.

Only a few counts were recorded for this clonotype. In DNA form, the CDR3 reads TGTGCCAGCGCTCCCTCGGATAGCCAAGAGACCCAGTACTTC. It encodes CASAPSDSQETQYF. This chain uses TRBV9 with TRBJ2-5, with unresolved D. The CDR3 loop spans 14 amino acids. In germline, CDR1 is SGDLS, CDR2 YYNGEE. Deletions cut 7 bases from V and 1 base from J, with 14 bases between.

The chain is built from TRBV5-6 and TRBJ2-3; 11 bases fit TRBD1. V shed 4 bases and J 3 bases; nucleotides not matched to a gene: 7. The V gene's germline CDR1 is SGHDT and CDR2 YYEEEE. This CDR3 is built from 16 residues. The DNA of the CDR3 is TGTGCCAGCAGCCCCAGGACAGGGGGCAGGACAGATACGCAGTATTTT. It translates to CASSPRTGGRTDTQYF.

V gene TRBV5-1 combines with J gene TRBJ2-1; D unresolved. The J call may not be correct, given that the DNA end is closer to TRBJ2-7. Germline values: CDR1 SGHRS, CDR2 YFSETQ. The CDR3 is 14 residues long. CDR3 amino acids: CASSLDLSYNEQYF. DNA for the CDR3: TGCGCCAGCAGCTTGGATCTCTCCTACAATGAGCAGTACTTC.

The V and J genes are TRBV5-1 and TRBJ1-2; no clear D. The CDR3 covers 16 residues. V was pared by 3 bases and J by 3 bases, with 18 bases between. Germline CDR1 is SGHRS and CDR2 is YFSETQ. CDR3 nucleotides: TGCGCCAGCAGCTCCTACGACACCAACGGGGACTATGGCTACACCTTC. Protein product: CASSSYDTNGDYGYTF.

The chain combines TRBV20-1 with TRBJ1-5, with D uncertain. From germline, CDR1 is DFQATT and CDR2 SNEGSKA (reference sequence). The CDR3 contains 13 residues. V lost 6 bases and J 5 bases, leaving 14 bases between the germline ends. The CDR3 reads CSAKPDPHQPQHF. The DNA for the CDR3 is TGCAGTGCCAAGCCAGATCCACATCAGCCCCAGCATTTT.

This rearrangement joins TRBV6-6 to TRBJ2-5; TRBD2 might be the D (6 bases). This CDR3 has 12 residues. Trimming removed 5 bases at V and 11 bases at J, with 15 bases between. From germline, CDR1 is MNHNY and CDR2 SVGAGI (reference sequence). CDR3 DNA: TGTGCCAGCAGTCCCGGGGGAATTGGGCAGTACTTC. Its protein is CASSPGGIGQYF.

V is TRBV6-2 or TRBV6-3 and J is TRBJ2-1; no clear D gene. From germline, CDR1 is MNHEY and CDR2 SVGEGT. V lost 0 bases and J lost 7, with 4 bases in between. The CDR3 contains 12 residues. For the CDR3, the DNA is TGTGCCAGCAGTTACTCGATAAATGAGCAGTTCTTC. Amino acids: CASSYSINEQFF.

The chain carries TRBV4-3 and TRBJ2-5, with D perhaps matching TRBD1 (6 bases). Germline CDR1 is LGHNA and CDR2 is YSLEER. Trimming removed 0 bases from V and 11 bases from J, with 19 bases in between. The CDR3 sequence is 15 residues long. The DNA for the CDR3 is TGCGCCAGCAGCCAAGAGGCAGGGGTGGGAAATGAGCAGTACTTC. The encoded protein is CASSQEAGVGNEQYF.

This chain connects TRBV12-3 or TRBV12-4 to TRBJ2-3; TRBD2 agrees at 8 bases. V lost 1 base, J lost 0 bases, and 3 bases stayed unmatched. The CDR3 is 16 residues long. The CDR3 sequence: CASSLEAGVSTDTQYF. Here the CDR3 DNA reads TGTGCCAGCAGTTTAGAAGCGGGGGTTAGCACAGATACGCAGTATTTT.

The V and J genes are TRBV13 and TRBJ2-7; 10 nucleotides agree with TRBD1. There are 15 residues in the CDR3. Germline assignment: CDR1 PRHDT and CDR2 FYEKMQ (reference sequence). The J segment lost 1 base and the V segment lost 2 bases, leaving 2 bases of the junction unmatched. As DNA, the CDR3 is TGTGCCAGCAGCTTACAGGGACAGGGGTCCTACGAGCAGTACTTC. Its protein product is CASSLQGQGSYEQYF. The whole variable domain, remainder taken from reference TRBV13 and TRBJ2-7, is AAGVIQSPRHLIKEKRETATLKCYPIPRHDTVYWYQQGPGQDPQFLISFYEKMQSDKGSIPDRFSAQQFSDYHSELNMSSLELGDSALYFCASSLQGQGSYEQYFGPGTRLTVT.

V is TRBV6-2 or TRBV6-3 and J is TRBJ2-1, with a weak D call TRBD1 (6 bases). CDR1 is MNHEY, CDR2 SVGEGT, per germline. The CDR3 runs 15 residues. V gave up 7 bases and J gave up 4 bases, with 17 bases separating them. The CDR3 DNA reads as TGTGCCAGCACCCTAAGACAGGTGGAATACAATGAGCAGTTCTTC. This translates into CASTLRQVEYNEQFF.

The table lists this clonotype with a few counts. The V and J genes are TRBV12-3 or TRBV12-4 and TRBJ1-6; D is perhaps TRBD1 (5 bases). The V end was cut by 5 bases, the J end by 10 bases, with 21 bases between. The CDR3 consists of 16 residues. For the CDR3, the DNA is TGTGCCAGCAGTCCTAGGGGATCAGGGTTATGGTCACCCCTCCACTTT. It codes for CASSPRGSGLWSPLHF.

The V gene is TRBV28, the J gene TRBJ1-1; 10 positions agree with TRBD1. Germline assignment: CDR1 MDHEN and CDR2 SYDVKM. This CDR3 is 18 amino acids long. The J segment lost 0 bases and the V segment lost 6 bases, leaving 13 bases of the junction unmatched. The CDR3 loop reads CASRVLYGTGDLNTEAFF. CDR3 in DNA: TGTGCCAGCAGAGTCTTGTATGGGACAGGGGACTTGAACACTGAAGCTTTCTTT. Filled out from reference TRBV28 and TRBJ1-1, the complete variable domain reads DVKVTQSSRYLVKRTGEKVFLECVQDMDHENMFWYRQDPGLGLRLIYFSYDVKMKEKGDIPEGYSVSREKKERFSLILESASTNQTSMYLCASRVLYGTGDLNTEAFFGQGTRLTVV.